This T cell receptor (beta chain) was recorded in a study of cytomegalovirus exposure and HLA in healthy donors. General study points: Fewer N-insertions (relative to the roughly 660-donor mean) were reportedly seen in an Asian-associated ancestry cluster in a later analysis. The study had only CMV serostatus as immune exposure information.

The CDR3 is made up of 16 amino acids. CDR1 WNHNN and CDR2 SYGVQD come from the germline V gene (reference sequence). V dropped 3 bases and J dropped 3 bases, with 14 bases sitting between them. Of note for this clone: What it recognizes is unknown.

Vbeta (60) and Jbeta (13) primers were used in the PCR. In the original workflow: The authors later counted roughly 76 million unique TCR beta chains, some 11 million of them shared. Method: immunoSEQ multiplex PCR; TCRdb's copy keeps in-frame clones and lacks some. From that table come the V and J calls and clone size; the DNA was used to work out D and trimming. The sample shows roughly 100,000 clones, approximately 72% of them seen only once. The chain joins TRBV10-1 to TRBJ2-2; D is possibly TRBD2 (6 bases). This TCR was sampled from a woman between 50 and 59 years old in good health and CMV-seronegative. The sequenced sample was PBMCs. CDR3 residues: CASSDSGLTDTGELFF. The DNA for the CDR3 is TGCGCCAGCAGTGATTCGGGACTTACAGACACCGGGGAGCTGTTTTTT.